This is a list of T cell receptor beta chains from one sample in a study of glioma-infiltrating T cells after dendritic cell vaccination. The repertoire was sequenced with immunoSEQ multiplex PCR; TCRdb's copy has only in-frame clones and lacks some. The sample yields tens of thousands of clones, more than 75% seen once. Source: blood, taken after dendritic cell vaccination. Every receptor here comes from a human donor with glioblastoma. The CDR3 runs from the conserved cysteine through the conserved F or W. The D gene is left open where the match is weak. The size of a clone is reported for some rows only, either as once, few or many, or as a class for expanded clones.

v_gene	j_gene	d_gene	abundance	CDR3nt	CDR3aa
TRBV16	TRBJ2-7	.	few	TGTGCCAGCAGCCAATTTGATACGGGGAGCGAGCAGTACTTC	CASSQFDTGSEQYF
TRBV6-1	TRBJ1-1	.	once	TGTGCCAGCAGTGAACAAGGGCGGGGGGCTGAAGCTTTCTTT	CASSEQGRGAEAFF
TRBV4-2	TRBJ2-1	TRBD2	.	TGTGCCAGCAGCCACCCAGGACTAGCGGGAGAAGATGAGCAGTTCTTC	CASSHPGLAGEDEQFF
TRBV27	TRBJ2-7	TRBD2	.	TGTGCCAGCAGTTTAGACCAGCGGGGCTACGAGCAGTACTTC	CASSLDQRGYEQYF
TRBV5-8	TRBJ1-1	.	.	TGTGCCAGCATTCCGGAACTTTCTAGTGCTGAAGCTTTCTTT	CASIPELSSAEAFF
TRBV7-3	TRBJ2-5	.	.	TGTGCCAGCAGCTTAACGGGAGTGAGGGGGGAGACCCAGTACTTC	CASSLTGVRGETQYF
TRBV28	TRBJ1-1	TRBD1	.	TGTGCCAGCAGGGGACAGGGGTCGTCGCCCACTTTT	CASRGQGSSPTF
TRBV4-1	TRBJ2-7	.	.	TGCGCCAGCAGCCCGGAGGGACAGACCTACGAGCAGTACTTC	CASSPEGQTYEQYF
TRBV19	TRBJ2-7	TRBD1	.	TGTGCCAGTAGCCCGACAGGGTCGGTCGAGCAGTACTTC	CASSPTGSVEQYF
TRBV9	TRBJ2-1	TRBD1	.	TGTGCCAGCAGCGTAGTCTCAGGGGGCGCGTATAATGAGCAGTTCTTC	CASSVVSGGAYNEQFF
TRBV2	TRBJ2-2	TRBD2	.	TGTGCCAGCAGACTAAGGAGCGGGGGGGGCACCGGGGAGCTGTTTTTT	CASRLRSGGGTGELFF
TRBV5-1	TRBJ2-3	TRBD2	.	TGCGCCAGCAGCCCGGGGGGACTAGGAGGGACAGATACGCAGTATTTT	CASSPGGLGGTDTQYF
TRBV7-2	TRBJ1-1	.	.	TGTGCCAGCAGCTTCCCAACCAGGGGTCGGACTGAAGCTTTCTTT	CASSFPTRGRTEAFF
TRBV13	TRBJ2-3	TRBD2	.	TGTGCCAGCAGCTTAAGCGGGAGGATGGCTGATACGCAGTATTTT	CASSLSGRMADTQYF
TRBV29-1	TRBJ2-5	TRBD1	.	TGCAGCGTTGAAGACTGGGCGACAGGGGATGGGGAGACCCAGTACTTC	CSVEDWATGDGETQYF
TRBV5-1	TRBJ2-7	TRBD1	.	TGCGCCAGCAGCAGACAGGGGAATCTGTACGAGCAGTACTTC	CASSRQGNLYEQYF
TRBV29-1	TRBJ1-2	.	.	TGCAGCGCCCCGATGAGGGGCGGGAGGGGCTACACCTTC	CSAPMRGGRGYTF
TRBV7-8	TRBJ2-1	.	.	TGTGCCAGCAGCCGGAGCGGACTGTACAATGAGCAGTTCTTC	CASSRSGLYNEQFF
TRBV5-1	TRBJ1-6	TRBD1	.	TGCGCCAGCAGCTCTCGGGACAGCCGTTTAAGCTCCTATAATTCACCCCTCCACTTT	CASSSRDSRLSSYNSPLHF
TRBV9	TRBJ2-7	TRBD1	.	TGTGCCAGCAGCTCGGTCCGGGACAGGTCGGCCTACGAGCAGTACTTC	CASSSVRDRSAYEQYF
TRBV29-1	TRBJ2-7	TRBD1	once	TGCAGCGCAGGGACAGCTGCCAGCCTCTACGAGCAGTACTTC	CSAGTAASLYEQYF
TRBV6-6	TRBJ1-5	.	.	TGTGCCAGCAGTTACCTACAGGGACAGCCCCAGCATTTT	CASSYLQGQPQHF
TRBV7-9	TRBJ2-6	TRBD1	.	TGTGCCAGCAGCGCAGGACAGGGAAGGTCGACTGGGGCCAACGTCCTGACTTTC	CASSAGQGRSTGANVLTF
TRBV5-1	TRBJ2-5	TRBD1	.	TGCGCCAGCAGCCCGAGACAGGGGGCCGAGACCCAGTACTTC	CASSPRQGAETQYF
TRBV2	TRBJ2-1	TRBD2	.	TGTGCCAGCAGTGCAGCGGGAGGCCCTGTTCCGCAGTTCTTC	CASSAAGGPVPQFF
TRBV5-6	TRBJ2-6	TRBD2	.	TGTGCCAGCAGCTTTCGGACTAGAGGGGCCAACGTCCTGACTTTC	CASSFRTRGANVLTF
TRBV20-1	TRBJ2-1	.	few	TGCAGTGCTTATAGCAACAATGAGCAGTTCTTC	CSAYSNNEQFF
TRBV5-1	TRBJ2-2	.	.	TGCGCCAGCAGCCCGGAGAGGGAGGACACCGGGGAGCTGTTTTTT	CASSPEREDTGELFF
TRBV5-1	TRBJ2-7	TRBD1	.	TGCGCCAGCAGCTTGGCCAGGGGGCAGGGCTACGAGCAGTACTTC	CASSLARGQGYEQYF
TRBV5-1	TRBJ1-1	TRBD1	.	TGCGCCAGCCGCTCCTTACAGGGGGCGGGGGGTGAAGCTTTCTTT	CASRSLQGAGGEAFF
TRBV10-2	TRBJ2-5	.	.	TGCGCCAGCAATCGGGGAGATGTAAAGACCCAGTACTTC	CASNRGDVKTQYF
TRBV6-5	TRBJ1-2	.	once	TGTGCCAGCAGTTACGCACAGGGTTATGGCTATGGCTACACCTTC	CASSYAQGYGYGYTF
TRBV5-1	TRBJ1-1	TRBD1	.	TGCGCCAGCAGCTTGGAGGGGGCCGGTGGCACTGAAGCTTTCTTT	CASSLEGAGGTEAFF
TRBV21-1	TRBJ1-1	.	.	TGTGCCAGCAGAACAGCCGACACTGAAGCTTTCTTT	CASRTADTEAFF
TRBV19	TRBJ1-4	TRBD1	.	TGTGCCAGTAGCTTCCTAACAGGGGCTGGGGAAAAACTGTTTTTT	CASSFLTGAGEKLFF
TRBV5-1	TRBJ1-6	.	.	TGCGCCAGCAGGGGGAGGGGGTCGGATTCACCCCTCCACTTT	CASRGRGSDSPLHF
TRBV7-2	TRBJ2-1	.	.	TGTGCCAGCAGCTTAGCGGGGTTATCGACAGGTTATGCAGGGAGTGTCTACAATGAGCAGTTCTTC	CASSLAGLSTGYAGSVYNEQFF
TRBV5-1	TRBJ1-6	.	.	TGCGCCAGCAGCTTGGCCACAGGCCGAAATTCACCCCTCCACTTT	CASSLATGRNSPLHF
TRBV30	TRBJ2-7	TRBD1	once	TGTGCCTTCCTGCGACCGGGACAGGGGACCTACGAGCAGTACTTC	CAFLRPGQGTYEQYF
TRBV6-5	TRBJ2-1	TRBD2	.	TGTGCCAGCAGAATCGAGGGCGGGAGCGAGCAGTTCTTC	CASRIEGGSEQFF
TRBV5-1	TRBJ1-1	.	.	TGCGCCAGCAGCCCTAACCGACAGCTGAACACTGAAGCTTTCTTT	CASSPNRQLNTEAFF
TRBV4-1	TRBJ2-1	TRBD2	.	TGCGCCAGCAGCCAAGTTGGGGGGGAGGATGAGCAGTTCTTC	CASSQVGGEDEQFF
TRBV6-5	TRBJ2-5	TRBD1	.	TGTGCCAGCAGTTACTCCTCCGGGACAGGGGAAGAGACCCAGTACTTC	CASSYSSGTGEETQYF
TRBV7-9	TRBJ1-2	TRBD1	.	TGTGCCAGCAGCTTTTGGGACAGGCCCTATGGCTACACCTTC	CASSFWDRPYGYTF
TRBV10-3	TRBJ2-7	TRBD1	few	TGTGCCACCGGGACAGGGTTAACCTACGAGCAGTACTTC	CATGTGLTYEQYF
TRBV25-1	TRBJ1-5	TRBD1	.	TGTGCCAGCAGATCGAGTTCGAAGGGGGCTCAGCCCCAGCATTTT	CASRSSSKGAQPQHF
TRBV4-1	TRBJ1-6	TRBD1	.	TGCGCCAGCAGCCAAGAGGTGACAGGGCATTCACCCCTCCACTTT	CASSQEVTGHSPLHF
TRBV7-2	TRBJ2-5	TRBD2	.	TGTGCCAGCAGCCGACGGACTAGCGGGAGAAGCGGGGAGACCCAGTACTTC	CASSRRTSGRSGETQYF
TRBV7-9	TRBJ1-1	.	.	TGTGCCAGCAGCTTAGAAGGGGGAATAGGGACTGAAGCTTTCTTT	CASSLEGGIGTEAFF
TRBV6-1	TRBJ2-7	TRBD2	.	TGTGCCAGCACGGGGCCGGGGGGTAGGCAGTACTTC	CASTGPGGRQYF
TRBV11-2	TRBJ1-1	TRBD1	once	TGTGCCAGCAGCGCGACAGGGATTGAAGCTTTCTTT	CASSATGIEAFF
TRBV30	TRBJ2-4	TRBD2	.	TGTGCCTGGAGTGGGACTAGCGGGAGGCCTTCGGTCATTCAGTACTTC	CAWSGTSGRPSVIQYF
TRBV6-5	TRBJ1-2	.	.	TGTGCCAGCAGTTACTCGAGAGGGAATGATGGCTACACCTTC	CASSYSRGNDGYTF
TRBV7-9	TRBJ2-1	.	.	TGTGCCAGCAGCTTCAGGATCTCGACCTACAATGAGCAGTTCTTC	CASSFRISTYNEQFF
TRBV4-3	TRBJ2-5	TRBD1	.	TGCGCCAGCAGCCAGGGACAGCATCAACAAGAGACCCAGTACTTC	CASSQGQHQQETQYF
TRBV28	TRBJ2-2	.	.	TGTGCCAGTCGTCAGGAGGGCCAGGTGACCGGGGAGCTGTTTTTT	CASRQEGQVTGELFF
TRBV6-6	TRBJ2-5	.	.	TGTGCCAGCAGTACGTGGACTCTCCAAGAGACCCAGTACTTC	CASSTWTLQETQYF
TRBV27	TRBJ2-5	TRBD2	once	TGTGCCAGCAGTTTGACTAGCGGGAACCAAGAGACCCAGTACTTC	CASSLTSGNQETQYF
TRBV18	TRBJ2-7	.	.	TGTGCCAGCTCACGGGAACGGGAAGAGCAGTACTTC	CASSREREEQYF